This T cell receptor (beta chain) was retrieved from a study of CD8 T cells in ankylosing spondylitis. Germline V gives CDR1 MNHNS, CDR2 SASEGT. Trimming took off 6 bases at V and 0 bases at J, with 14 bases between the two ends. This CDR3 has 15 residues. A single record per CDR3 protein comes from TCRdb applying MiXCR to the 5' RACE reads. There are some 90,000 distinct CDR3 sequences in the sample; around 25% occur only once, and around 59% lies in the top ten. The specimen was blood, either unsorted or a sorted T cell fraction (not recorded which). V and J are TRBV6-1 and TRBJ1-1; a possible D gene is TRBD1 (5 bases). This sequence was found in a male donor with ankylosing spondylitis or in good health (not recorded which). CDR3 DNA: TGTGCCAGCAGCCTAAGGGGACGGATGAACACTGAAGCTTTCTTT. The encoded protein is CASSLRGRMNTEAFF.